These T cell receptor beta chains were read from a single sample in a study of T cells in Graves' hyperthyroidism and ophthalmopathy. Each CDR3 protein gets one entry after TCRdb re-called the multiplex PCR reads with MiXCR. Among some 700,000 distinct CDR3 sequences listed, 17% were seen once. Sequencing input: blood. The origin of the receptors is a man aged 50-59 years with Graves' hyperthyroidism. The CDR3 runs from the conserved cysteine through the conserved F or W. Each record gives: D gene, J gene, V gene, clone size, CDR3 DNA, CDR3 protein. A D gene is named only where the DNA matches it firmly. The size entry is marked missing in some rows and otherwise reads once, few, many or a size class.

TRBD1,TRBJ2-2,TRBV5-1,many,TGCGCCAGCACGGAACCTCCAGGGGGGAACACCGGGGAGCTGTTTTTT,CASTEPPGGNTGELFF
-,TRBJ2-7,TRBV3-1,many,TGTGCCAGCAGCCAAGCGAGGAGCTCCTACGAGCAGTACTTC,CASSQARSSYEQYF
-,TRBJ2-1,TRBV7-3,few,TGTGCCAGCAGCTTAAGCGCGGGTGAGCAGTTCTTC,CASSLSAGEQFF
TRBD2,TRBJ2-1,TRBV7-8,-,TGTGCCAGCAGCTCCGGACTAGCGAGTTACAATGAGCAGTTCTTC,CASSSGLASYNEQFF
-,TRBJ2-1,TRBV7-9,-,TGTGCCAGCAGCTTAGCCGGTAGGTCCAGCTCCTACAATGAGCAGTTCTTC,CASSLAGRSSSYNEQFF
TRBD1,TRBJ1-1,TRBV27,once,TGTGCCAGCAGTTCCCAGGGACAGATTAACACTGAAGCTTTCTTT,CASSSQGQINTEAFF
TRBD2,TRBJ2-1,TRBV4-1,-,TGCGCCAGCAGCCAAGAGGGGACTAGCGGGAATCTCAACAATGAGCAGTTCTTC,CASSQEGTSGNLNNEQFF
-,TRBJ2-1,TRBV9,-,TGTGCCAGCAGCGTAGCCCAGGGGAATGAGCAGTTCTTC,CASSVAQGNEQFF
-,TRBJ2-2,TRBV20-1,-,TGCAGTGCGGACGGACAGCGACGAGGGGAGCTGTTTTTT,CSADGQRRGELFF
TRBD1,TRBJ1-6,TRBV7-3,few,TGTGCCAGCAGGCCTGGGACAGGGTTAAATTCACCCCTCCACTTT,CASRPGTGLNSPLHF
TRBD1,TRBJ1-2,TRBV20-1,many,TGCAGTGCTAGAGAACCCGACAGGGACTATGGCTACACCTTC,CSAREPDRDYGYTF
TRBD1,TRBJ1-2,TRBV2,many,TGTGCCAGTGGGGGGACAGCTCGCGCCTATGGCTACACCTTC,CASGGTARAYGYTF
-,TRBJ2-1,TRBV29-1,-,TGCAGCGTTGACGGGATCAGGTCAAATGAGCAGTTCTTC,CSVDGIRSNEQFF
TRBD1,TRBJ1-4,TRBV19,-,TGTGCCAGTAGTTCCCCTCCGGGGACAGTTAATGAAAAACTGTTTTTT,CASSSPPGTVNEKLFF
TRBD2,TRBJ2-7,TRBV12-3/TRBV12-4,many,TGTGCCAGCACACTTGGGGGGGTCTACGAGCAGTACTTC,CASTLGGVYEQYF
TRBD2,TRBJ2-1,TRBV6-5,few,TGTGCCAGCAGTTACTTGCCAGCGGGACCCTACAATGAGCAGTTCTTC,CASSYLPAGPYNEQFF
-,TRBJ2-3,TRBV7-6,many,TGTGCCAGCAGCCCGCTAGAGGTTACTAGCACAGATACGCAGTATTTT,CASSPLEVTSTDTQYF
-,TRBJ2-1,TRBV24-1,many,TGTGCCACCAGTGCTATGAGGGGAGTTCAGAAGGATGAGCAGTTCTTC,CATSAMRGVQKDEQFF
TRBD2,TRBJ2-1,TRBV3-1,many,TGTGCCAGCAGCCTCAGCGGGGCAGACAATGAGCAGTTCTTC,CASSLSGADNEQFF
-,TRBJ2-7,TRBV12-3/TRBV12-4,many,TGTGCCAGCAGTGAAGGGACAACCTACGAGCAGTACTTC,CASSEGTTYEQYF
-,TRBJ2-7,TRBV6-1,many,TGTGCCACTACGCTACACTCGAGCTCCTACGAGCAGTACTTC,CATTLHSSSYEQYF
-,TRBJ1-5,TRBV19,-,TGTGCCAGTAGTATAGAAAGGGGAGGGAATCAGCCCCAGCATTTT,CASSIERGGNQPQHF
TRBD1,TRBJ2-5,TRBV10-3,many,TGTGCCATCAGTGAGTCGACAGGGAAAGAGACCCAGTACTTC,CAISESTGKETQYF
-,TRBJ1-2,TRBV25-1,few,TGTGCCAGCCTTGGGGGAACAGGGCACGACTATGGCTACACCTTC,CASLGGTGHDYGYTF
-,TRBJ2-2,TRBV12-3/TRBV12-4,many,TGTGCCAGCAGTTTAGTTGCCGGGGAGCTGTTTTTT,CASSLVAGELFF
-,TRBJ1-2,TRBV28,many,TGTGCCAGCAGTTTTCCAGCTAACTATGGCTACACCTTC,CASSFPANYGYTF
TRBD2,TRBJ2-5,TRBV7-8,many,TGTGCCAGCAGACTAGCGTACCAAGAGACCCAGTACTTC,CASRLAYQETQYF
-,TRBJ2-7,TRBV19,-,TGTGCCAGTAAATGGGACTTCCTTTCCTACGAGCAGTACTTC,CASKWDFLSYEQYF
-,TRBJ2-5,TRBV5-1,-,TGCGCCAGCAGCTCCACAGCGGCCCAAGAGACCCAGTACTTC,CASSSTAAQETQYF
-,TRBJ1-3,TRBV9,-,TGTGCCAGCAGCGTAGCAACCTACGGAAACACCATATATTTT,CASSVATYGNTIYF
-,TRBJ2-2,TRBV10-2,many,TGCGCCATGAATCAAGCGGGTTACGACGTCGGGGAGCTGTTTTTT,CAMNQAGYDVGELFF
TRBD1,TRBJ1-2,TRBV10-3,-,TGTGCCACCCAAACAGGGGGAAATTATGGCTACACCTTC,CATQTGGNYGYTF
-,TRBJ2-1,TRBV3-1,many,TGTGCCAGCAGCCAAGTAGGGGTCCTCTCCTACAATGAGCAGTTCTTC,CASSQVGVLSYNEQFF
-,TRBJ2-3,TRBV9,-,TGTGCCAGCAGCGTAGGGGCCAGCTCTAGCACAGATACGCAGTATTTT,CASSVGASSSTDTQYF
-,TRBJ2-5,TRBV5-1,many,TGCGCCAGCAGGCGGGAAGAGGGGACCCAGTACTTC,CASRREEGTQYF
-,TRBJ2-1,TRBV7-9,few,TGTGCCAGCAGCGGGCCAGGGGATCAATACAATGAGCAGTTCTTC,CASSGPGDQYNEQFF
TRBD1,TRBJ2-7,TRBV28,-,TGTGCCAGCAGTTACTACTACAGGGGAAAGGGCGACGAGCAGTACTTC,CASSYYYRGKGDEQYF
-,TRBJ1-1,TRBV11-2,few,TGTGCCAGCAGCTTAGTCAGTACAAACACTGAAGCTTTCTTT,CASSLVSTNTEAFF
-,TRBJ1-1,TRBV7-9,many,TGTGCCAGCAAGGGGGAGGGGGAATGGACTGAAGCTTTCTTT,CASKGEGEWTEAFF
TRBD1,TRBJ2-7,TRBV7-2,few,TGTGCCAGCAGCAGCGGGACAGGGAGGGGCTACGAGCAGTACTTC,CASSSGTGRGYEQYF
-,TRBJ2-7,TRBV28,many,TGTGCCAGCATGGACAGCTCCTACGAGCAGTACTTC,CASMDSSYEQYF
-,TRBJ2-3,TRBV27,many,TGTGCCAGCAGTCCGACTAGTCTAGATACGCAGTATTTT,CASSPTSLDTQYF
-,TRBJ1-1,TRBV6-6,few,TGTGCCAGCAGTTACTCGCGGACCGCTCGAACTGAAGCTTTCTTT,CASSYSRTARTEAFF
-,TRBJ1-5,TRBV12-3/TRBV12-4,-,TGTGCCAGCAGTCCCCCATATCAGCCCCAGCATTTT,CASSPPYQPQHF
TRBD2,TRBJ2-3,TRBV10-3,few,TGTGCCATCAGTGAGAAGGCTAGCGGGACAGATACGCAGTATTTT,CAISEKASGTDTQYF
-,TRBJ2-1,TRBV7-6,-,TGTGCCAGCAGCTTATTAATGGGGGAGTACGGGAATGAGCAGTTCTTC,CASSLLMGEYGNEQFF
TRBD2,TRBJ2-3,TRBV20-1,many,TGCAGTGCTAGAGGGGTGTCCGCCGGGACTAGCGGGAGGGCCCGGTCAGATACGCAGTATTTT,CSARGVSAGTSGRARSDTQYF